Shown below are 9 T cell receptor beta chains from a single sample sequenced in a study of blood T cell repertoires in COVID-19. Measured with immunoSEQ multiplex PCR; TCRdb has only the in-frame clones, and not every one. The repertoire holds 200,000 to 300,000 clones, around three quarters seen once, with 2.5% to 4% in the top ten. The specimen sequenced was peripheral blood. The origin of the receptors is a woman of 80 years or more with acute or convalescent COVID-19.

The V and J genes are TRBV29-1 and TRBJ2-5; D unresolved. Trimming removed 6 bases at V and 2 bases at J, with 13 bases between. The CDR3 is 13 residues long. Germline CDR1 is SQVTM and CDR2 is ANQGSEA. The CDR3 DNA is TGCAGCGTCCGAGGTGCCGGGCAAGAGACCCAGTACTTC. This sequence encodes CSVRGAGQETQYF.

The chain recombines TRBV6-2 or TRBV6-3 with TRBJ1-2; 8 nucleotides agree with TRBD1. The CDR3 consists of 17 residues. Germline V gene sequence: CDR1 MNHEY, CDR2 SVGEGT. The V and J ends lost 4 bases and 0 bases, in that order; junction bases with no gene match: 10. CDR3 region: CASSSRDRIQSNYGYTF. The CDR3 nucleotides read TGTGCCAGCAGTTCCCGGGACAGGATCCAATCTAACTATGGCTACACCTTC.

The V and J genes are TRBV5-1 and TRBJ2-1, with D possibly TRBD2 on 5 matching bases. The ends were cut back, 4 bases at V and 0 bases at J, with 17 bases in the middle. The CDR3 has 17 residues. Germline CDR1 reads SGHRS; CDR2 reads YFSETQ. The CDR3 here is CASSPQPTGSSYNEQFF. The CDR3 coding sequence is TGCGCCAGCAGCCCCCAACCTACGGGGAGCTCCTACAATGAGCAGTTCTTC. The full variable domain, rest sourced from reference TRBV5-1 and TRBJ2-1, is KAGVTQTPRYLIKTRGQQVTLSCSPISGHRSVSWYQQTPGQGLQFLFEYFSETQRNKGNFPGRFSGRQFSNSRSEMNVSTLELGDSALYLCASSPQPTGSSYNEQFFGPGTRLTVL.

The chain uses TRBV19 and TRBJ2-7, with D possibly TRBD1 on 6 matching bases. The germline V and J ends were trimmed by 7 bases and 2 bases, with 15 bases remaining between them. CDR3 length: 14 amino acids. Per germline, CDR1 LNHDA and CDR2 SQIVND (reference sequence). CDR3 sequence reads: CASTDRHKTYEQYF. CDR3 bases: TGTGCCAGTACGGACAGACATAAGACCTACGAGCAGTACTTC.

This chain links TRBV4-3 with TRBJ1-2, with TRBD1 matching 7 bases. Trimming cost V 3 bases and J 6 bases; bases outside gene matches: 7. CDR3 length: 14 amino acids. The germline V gene encodes CDR1 LGHNA and CDR2 YSLEER. The CDR3 reads CASSQVDRRNGYTF. The CDR3 nucleotides read TGCGCCAGCAGCCAGGTGGACAGGAGGAATGGCTACACCTTC.

The genes are TRBV7-3 and TRBJ1-1; TRBD1 might be the D (6 bases). Trimming stripped 0 bases from V and 3 bases from J, with 8 bases between. The CDR3 length is 14 residues. Germline CDR1 SGHTA, CDR2 FQGTGA. In nucleotides, the CDR3 is TGTGCCAGCAGCTTAACCCACAGGGACACTGAAGCTTTCTTT. This codes for CASSLTHRDTEAFF.

The V call is TRBV5-1, the J call TRBJ1-1; 9 nucleotides match TRBD1. V shed 3 bases and J 3 bases; nucleotides not matched to a gene: 6. The germline V gene has CDR1 SGHRS and CDR2 YFSETQ. The CDR3 totals 15 residues. The CDR3 sequence: CASSSRTGDYTEAFF. In DNA, the CDR3 is TGCGCCAGCAGCTCCCGGACAGGGGATTACACTGAAGCTTTCTTT.

The sample holds a few counts of this clone. The chain uses TRBV29-1 and TRBJ1-1; possibly TRBD1 for D (5 bases). CDR3 length equals 12 residues. V was cut by 6 bases and J by 2 bases, with 10 bases left in between. Germline CDR1 is SQVTM and CDR2 is ANQGSEA. The CDR3 is CSVSTANTEAFF. The CDR3 DNA reads as TGCAGCGTGTCGACAGCCAACACTGAAGCTTTCTTT.

The CDR3 DNA follows: TGTGCCACCAGCCTCTCTGGAAACACCATATATTTT. Protein product: CATSLSGNTIYF. V gene TRBV15 combines with J gene TRBJ1-3, with D hard to call. This CDR3 comprises 12 residues. The V gene lost 5 bases and the J gene lost 0 bases, with 2 bases spanning the gap. Germline V CDR1 and CDR2: LNHNV, YYDKDF (reference sequence).